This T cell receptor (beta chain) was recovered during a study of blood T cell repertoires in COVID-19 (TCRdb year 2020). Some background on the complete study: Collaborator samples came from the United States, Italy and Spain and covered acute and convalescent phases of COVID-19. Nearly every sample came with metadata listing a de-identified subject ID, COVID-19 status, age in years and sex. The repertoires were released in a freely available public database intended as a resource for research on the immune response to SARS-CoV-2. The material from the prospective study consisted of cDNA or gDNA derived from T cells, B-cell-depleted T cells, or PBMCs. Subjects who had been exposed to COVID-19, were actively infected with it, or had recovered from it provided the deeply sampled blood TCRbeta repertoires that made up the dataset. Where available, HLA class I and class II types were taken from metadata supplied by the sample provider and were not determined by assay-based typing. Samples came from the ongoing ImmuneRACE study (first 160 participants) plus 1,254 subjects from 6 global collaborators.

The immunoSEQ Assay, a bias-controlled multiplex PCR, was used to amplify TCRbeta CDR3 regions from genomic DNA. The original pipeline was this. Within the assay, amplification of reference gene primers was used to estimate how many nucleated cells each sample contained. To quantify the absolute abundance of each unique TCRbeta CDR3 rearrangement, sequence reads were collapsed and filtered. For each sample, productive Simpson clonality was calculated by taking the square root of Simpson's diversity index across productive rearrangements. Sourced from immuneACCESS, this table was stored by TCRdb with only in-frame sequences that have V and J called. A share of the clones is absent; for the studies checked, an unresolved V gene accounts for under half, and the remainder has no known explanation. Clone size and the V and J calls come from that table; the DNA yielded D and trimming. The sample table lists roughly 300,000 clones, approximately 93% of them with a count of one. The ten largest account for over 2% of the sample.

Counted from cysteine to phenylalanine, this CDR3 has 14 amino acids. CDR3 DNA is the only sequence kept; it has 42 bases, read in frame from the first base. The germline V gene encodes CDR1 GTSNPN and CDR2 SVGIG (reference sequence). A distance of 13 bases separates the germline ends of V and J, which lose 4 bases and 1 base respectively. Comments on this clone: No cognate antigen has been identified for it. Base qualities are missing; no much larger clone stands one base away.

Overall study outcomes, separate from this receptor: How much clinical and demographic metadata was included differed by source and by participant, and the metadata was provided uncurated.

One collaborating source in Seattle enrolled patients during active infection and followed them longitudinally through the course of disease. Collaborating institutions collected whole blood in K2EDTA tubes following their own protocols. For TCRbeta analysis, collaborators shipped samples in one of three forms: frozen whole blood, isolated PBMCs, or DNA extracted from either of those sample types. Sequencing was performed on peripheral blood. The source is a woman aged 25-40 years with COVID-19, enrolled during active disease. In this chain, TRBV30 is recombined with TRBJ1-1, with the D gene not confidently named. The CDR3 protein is CAWTLSRKNTEAFF. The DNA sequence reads TGTGCCTGGACTCTGAGTAGAAAGAACACTGAAGCTTTCTTT.